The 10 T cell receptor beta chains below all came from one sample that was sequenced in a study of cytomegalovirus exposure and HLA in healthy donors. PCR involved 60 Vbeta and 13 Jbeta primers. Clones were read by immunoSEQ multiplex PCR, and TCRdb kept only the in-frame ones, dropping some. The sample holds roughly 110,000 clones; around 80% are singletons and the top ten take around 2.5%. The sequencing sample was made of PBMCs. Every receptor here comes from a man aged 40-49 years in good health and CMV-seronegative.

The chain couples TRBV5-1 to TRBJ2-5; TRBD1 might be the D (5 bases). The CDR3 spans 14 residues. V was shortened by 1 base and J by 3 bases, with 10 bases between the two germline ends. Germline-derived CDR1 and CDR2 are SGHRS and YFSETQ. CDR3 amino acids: CASSLKAREETQYF. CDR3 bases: TGCGCCAGCAGCTTGAAGGCCAGGGAAGAGACCCAGTACTTC.

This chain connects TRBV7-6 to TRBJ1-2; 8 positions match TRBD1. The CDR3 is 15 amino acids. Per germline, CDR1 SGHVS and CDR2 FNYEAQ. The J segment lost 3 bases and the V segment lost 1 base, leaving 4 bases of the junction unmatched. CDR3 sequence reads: CASSLVPGGDYGYTF. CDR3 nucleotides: TGTGCCAGCAGCTTAGTGCCAGGGGGCGACTATGGCTACACCTTC.

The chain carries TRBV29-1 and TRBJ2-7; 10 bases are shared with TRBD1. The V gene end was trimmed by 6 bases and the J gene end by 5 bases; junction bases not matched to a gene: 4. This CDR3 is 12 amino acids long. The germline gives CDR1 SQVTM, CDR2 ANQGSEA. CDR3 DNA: TGCAGCGTGGGACAGGGGAGGAACGAGCAGTACTTC. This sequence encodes CSVGQGRNEQYF.

The CDR3: CASSLVVQPYEQYF. CDR3 nucleotide sequence: TGCGCCAGCAGCTTGGTGGTACAGCCGTACGAGCAGTACTTC. The V gene is TRBV5-1, the J gene TRBJ2-7; D not resolved. The germline gives CDR1 SGHRS, CDR2 YFSETQ. This CDR3 region has 14 residues. V lost 0 bases, J lost 4 bases, and 11 bases lay in between.

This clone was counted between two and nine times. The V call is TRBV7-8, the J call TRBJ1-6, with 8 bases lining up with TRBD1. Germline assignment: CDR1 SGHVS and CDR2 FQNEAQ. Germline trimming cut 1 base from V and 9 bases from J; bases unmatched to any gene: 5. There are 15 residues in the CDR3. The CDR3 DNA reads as TGTGCCAGCAGCTTAGGGCGGACAGGGACTTCACCCCTCCACTTT. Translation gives CASSLGRTGTSPLHF.

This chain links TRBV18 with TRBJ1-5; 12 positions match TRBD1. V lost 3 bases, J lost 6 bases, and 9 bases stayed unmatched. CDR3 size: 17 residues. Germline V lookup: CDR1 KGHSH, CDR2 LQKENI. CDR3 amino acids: CASSPPGQGAFSQPQHF. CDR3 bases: TGTGCCAGCTCACCTCCGGGACAGGGGGCGTTCAGTCAGCCCCAGCATTTT.

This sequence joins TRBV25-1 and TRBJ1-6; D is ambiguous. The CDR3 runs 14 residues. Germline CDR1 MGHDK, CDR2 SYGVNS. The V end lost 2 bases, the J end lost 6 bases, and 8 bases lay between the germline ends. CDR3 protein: CASSEHGLNSPLHF. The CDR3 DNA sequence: TGTGCCAGCAGTGAACACGGACTTAATTCACCCCTCCACTTT.

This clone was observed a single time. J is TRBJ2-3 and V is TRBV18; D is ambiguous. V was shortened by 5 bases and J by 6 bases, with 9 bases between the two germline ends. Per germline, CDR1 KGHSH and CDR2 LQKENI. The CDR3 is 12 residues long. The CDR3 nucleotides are TGTGCCAGCTCAATCGGGTCGGATACGCAGTATTTT. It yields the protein CASSIGSDTQYF.

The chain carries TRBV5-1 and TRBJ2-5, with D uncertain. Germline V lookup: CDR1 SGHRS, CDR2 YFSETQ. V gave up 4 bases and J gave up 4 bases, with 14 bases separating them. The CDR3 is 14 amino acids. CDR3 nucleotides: TGCGCCAGCAGCCCTGGTGGCGGCGGAGAGACCCAGTACTTC. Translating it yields CASSPGGGGETQYF. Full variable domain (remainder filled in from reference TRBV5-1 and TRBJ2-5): KAGVTQTPRYLIKTRGQQVTLSCSPISGHRSVSWYQQTPGQGLQFLFEYFSETQRNKGNFPGRFSGRQFSNSRSEMNVSTLELGDSALYLCASSPGGGGETQYFGPGTRLLVL.

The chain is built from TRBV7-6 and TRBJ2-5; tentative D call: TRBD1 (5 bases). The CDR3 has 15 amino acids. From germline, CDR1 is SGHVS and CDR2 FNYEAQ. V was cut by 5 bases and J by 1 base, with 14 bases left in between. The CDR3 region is CASSHGPRVQETQYF. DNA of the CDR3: TGTGCCAGCAGCCACGGCCCCAGGGTCCAAGAGACCCAGTACTTC.